This T cell receptor beta chain was observed in a study of cytomegalovirus exposure and HLA in healthy donors. Study-wide background: It was reported in a later analysis that the same platform had been used for the approximately 120 validation repertoires as for the roughly 670 first-cohort repertoires. The study, taken as a whole, reports: In a later analysis, first-cohort TCR clusters were found to tend to co-occur in the roughly 120 validation repertoires. Reports credit the classifier with highly specific, highly sensitive diagnosis of cytomegalovirus status.

The germline CDR1 and CDR2 sequences are MGHRA and YSYEKL. Trimming shortened V by 0 bases and J by 8 bases, and 14 bases separated the two germline ends. The CDR3 spans 15 residues. Of note for this clone: What it binds is not known.

Among the approximately 130 subjects of the validation cohort, separate from the approximately 660-subject first cohort, were the donors. Measured with immunoSEQ multiplex PCR; TCRdb has only the in-frame clones, and not every one. The sample lists 170,000 or so clones; roughly 84% were seen once. The V call is TRBV4-1, the J call TRBJ1-5; D unclear. This TCR was sampled from a woman between 18 and 30 years old in good health and CMV-seropositive. The sequencing sample was made of PBMCs. CDR3 sequence: CASSQDSGTVKPQHF. The CDR3 DNA is TGCGCCAGCAGCCAAGATTCAGGTACCGTTAAGCCCCAGCATTTT.